The subject of this entry is one T cell receptor (beta chain). The target antigen is unknown. Primed by a sample-barcoded 5' primer and a J-beta primer mix, a second PCR proceeded for about 7 to 11 cycles. Every molecule of cDNA carried a tag from a template-switch adaptor with 12 random nucleotides. Sequencing recovered at least 3 million CDR3-containing paired-end reads from each sample. TCRdb passed the 5' RACE reads through MiXCR, listing each CDR3 protein once. The sample includes over 600,000 distinct CDR3 sequences, roughly 56% of them seen just once. The V and J ends lost 5 bases and 6 bases respectively, with 13 bases between them. The CDR3 runs 13 residues. CDR1 and CDR2 (germline): MGHDK, SYGVNS. This sample is part of a study of blood T cells in healthy people across ages. The study, taken as a whole, reports: Compared with aged donors, long-lived donors showed fewer expanded clones, suggesting selection. Strong correlation linked observed beta diversity and percent naive T cells.

Sequenced material: blood. This sequence joins TRBV25-1 and TRBJ1-2, with D possibly matching TRBD1 (6 bases). This TCR came from a man aged 35-49 years in good health. The CDR3 DNA reads as TGTGCCAGCAGTTTGTCGGGGGCTAATGGCTACACCTTC. Translated: CASSLSGANGYTF.